Listed below are T cell receptor beta chains from one sample, sequenced in a study of T cells in Graves' hyperthyroidism and ophthalmopathy. MiXCR, applied by TCRdb to the multiplex PCR reads, yields one record per CDR3 protein. The profile covers around 760,000 distinct CDR3 sequences, with just over 35% appearing a single time and more than 25% taken by the ten largest. Sequencing input: blood. Receptor source: a woman in her thirties or forties with Graves' hyperthyroidism. CDR3s include the opening cysteine and the closing phenylalanine or tryptophan. D genes are given only for firm matches. Clone sizes are given selectively: once, few, many, or a class where the clone is expanded.

cdr3_aa: CASTPGTPGKLFF; cdr3_nt: TGTGCCAGCACCCCCGGGACACCTGGAAAACTGTTTTTT; clone_size: .; v_call: TRBV12-3/TRBV12-4; j_call: TRBJ1-4; d_call: .
cdr3_aa: CASSLQGPNTGELFF; cdr3_nt: TGCGCCAGCAGCTTGCAAGGCCCGAACACCGGGGAGCTGTTTTTT; clone_size: few; v_call: TRBV5-1; j_call: TRBJ2-2; d_call: .
cdr3_aa: CSARMYGNQPQHF; cdr3_nt: TGCAGTGCAAGGATGTATGGCAATCAGCCCCAGCATTTT; clone_size: .; v_call: TRBV20-1; j_call: TRBJ1-5; d_call: .
cdr3_aa: CAIRTGQDNSPLHF; cdr3_nt: TGTGCCATCAGGACGGGACAGGACAATTCACCCCTCCACTTT; clone_size: many; v_call: TRBV10-3; j_call: TRBJ1-6; d_call: TRBD1
cdr3_aa: CATEGTFGDEQYF; cdr3_nt: TGTGCCACCGAGGGGACATTCGGAGACGAGCAGTACTTC; clone_size: many; v_call: TRBV24-1; j_call: TRBJ2-7; d_call: .
cdr3_aa: CASTIARVDTGELFF; cdr3_nt: TGTGCCAGCACCATAGCGAGGGTCGACACCGGGGAGCTGTTTTTT; clone_size: once; v_call: TRBV2; j_call: TRBJ2-2; d_call: .
cdr3_aa: CASRPGRQGGYNEQFF; cdr3_nt: TGTGCCAGCAGACCCGGAAGACAGGGGGGGTACAATGAGCAGTTCTTC; clone_size: .; v_call: TRBV6-1; j_call: TRBJ2-1; d_call: TRBD1
cdr3_aa: CASSDISGGLVEEQYF; cdr3_nt: TGCGCCAGCAGCGATATTAGCGGGGGCCTGGTTGAAGAGCAGTACTTC; clone_size: once; v_call: TRBV5-1; j_call: TRBJ2-7; d_call: TRBD2
cdr3_aa: CSVEPRQAYEQYF; cdr3_nt: TGCAGCGTTGAGCCGCGACAGGCTTACGAGCAGTACTTC; clone_size: .; v_call: TRBV29-1; j_call: TRBJ2-7; d_call: .
cdr3_aa: CASSSLSGGGMQAFF; cdr3_nt: TGTGCCAGCAGCTCACTGTCAGGGGGCGGCATGCAGGCTTTCTTT; clone_size: few; v_call: TRBV11-2; j_call: TRBJ1-1; d_call: TRBD1
cdr3_aa: CASSPTYNQPQYF; cdr3_nt: TGTGCCAGCAGTCCTACGTACAATCAGCCCCAGTATTTT; clone_size: .; v_call: TRBV12-3/TRBV12-4; j_call: TRBJ2-3; d_call: .
cdr3_aa: CSVAPGGRDRDSGANVLTF; cdr3_nt: TGCAGCGTTGCGCCAGGTGGCCGGGACAGGGACTCTGGGGCCAACGTCCTGACTTTC; clone_size: .; v_call: TRBV29-1; j_call: TRBJ2-6; d_call: TRBD1
cdr3_aa: CASSLATQMKTEAFF; cdr3_nt: TGTGCCAGCAGCTTAGCGACCCAGATGAAGACTGAAGCTTTCTTT; clone_size: many; v_call: TRBV7-8; j_call: TRBJ1-1; d_call: .
cdr3_aa: CASSSLTGGEKLFF; cdr3_nt: TGTGCCAGCAGTTCCCTGACAGGGGGGGAAAAACTGTTTTTT; clone_size: .; v_call: TRBV6-5; j_call: TRBJ1-4; d_call: TRBD1
cdr3_aa: CASSETSLETQYF; cdr3_nt: TGTGCCAGCAGCGAGACTAGCTTGGAGACCCAGTACTTC; clone_size: many; v_call: TRBV5-4; j_call: TRBJ2-5; d_call: TRBD2
cdr3_aa: CATSSYGGADGYTF; cdr3_nt: TGTGCCACCAGCAGCTACGGGGGCGCGGATGGCTACACCTTC; clone_size: once; v_call: TRBV15; j_call: TRBJ1-2; d_call: .
cdr3_aa: CASSVAGSREETQYF; cdr3_nt: TGTGCCAGCAGCGTAGCTGGGTCGCGAGAAGAGACCCAGTACTTC; clone_size: .; v_call: TRBV9; j_call: TRBJ2-5; d_call: .
cdr3_aa: CASSQSAGGGYEQYF; cdr3_nt: TGTGCCAGCAGCCAATCAGCGGGAGGCGGCTACGAGCAGTACTTC; clone_size: many; v_call: TRBV7-6; j_call: TRBJ2-7; d_call: TRBD2
cdr3_aa: CATSRDYTSGSSLETQYF; cdr3_nt: TGTGCCACCAGCAGAGATTATACTAGCGGGAGCTCCTTGGAGACCCAGTACTTC; clone_size: many; v_call: TRBV15; j_call: TRBJ2-5; d_call: TRBD2
cdr3_aa: CASRIDNEQFF; cdr3_nt: TGTGCCAGCAGAATTGACAATGAGCAGTTCTTC; clone_size: .; v_call: TRBV11-3; j_call: TRBJ2-1; d_call: .
cdr3_aa: CASSLAGSESYGYTF; cdr3_nt: TGTGCCAGCAGCTTAGCAGGGTCGGAATCCTATGGCTACACCTTC; clone_size: many; v_call: TRBV7-9; j_call: TRBJ1-2; d_call: .
cdr3_aa: CASSLMGGAPIGEQYF; cdr3_nt: TGTGCCAGCAGCTTAATGGGGGGGGCACCTATTGGTGAGCAGTACTTC; clone_size: .; v_call: TRBV7-2; j_call: TRBJ2-7; d_call: .
cdr3_aa: CASSLEGQPHF; cdr3_nt: TGTGCCAGCAGCTTAGAGGGACAGCCTCACTTT; clone_size: once; v_call: TRBV11-3; j_call: TRBJ1-6; d_call: TRBD1
cdr3_aa: CASSFGFNTEAFF; cdr3_nt: TGTGCCAGCAGTTTCGGGTTCAACACTGAAGCTTTCTTT; clone_size: many; v_call: TRBV6-5; j_call: TRBJ1-1; d_call: .
cdr3_aa: CASSLAKTGSYEQYF; cdr3_nt: TGTGCCAGCAGCTTGGCCAAGACAGGGAGCTACGAGCAGTACTTC; clone_size: many; v_call: TRBV5-8; j_call: TRBJ2-7; d_call: TRBD1
cdr3_aa: CASSFSSGSSSYNEQFF; cdr3_nt: TGTGCCAGTAGTTTCTCTAGCGGGAGTAGCTCCTACAATGAGCAGTTCTTC; clone_size: .; v_call: TRBV19; j_call: TRBJ2-1; d_call: TRBD2
cdr3_aa: CATSGLAGGNEQFF; cdr3_nt: TGTGCCACCAGCGGACTAGCGGGAGGCAATGAGCAGTTCTTC; clone_size: .; v_call: TRBV24-1; j_call: TRBJ2-1; d_call: TRBD2
cdr3_aa: CASSQAAGGTYEQYF; cdr3_nt: TGTGCCAGCAGCCAGGCAGCGGGAGGGACCTACGAGCAGTACTTC; clone_size: many; v_call: TRBV7-2; j_call: TRBJ2-7; d_call: TRBD2
cdr3_aa: CSARADSGHNEQYF; cdr3_nt: TGCAGTGCTAGAGCGGATAGCGGCCACAATGAGCAGTACTTC; clone_size: .; v_call: TRBV20-1; j_call: TRBJ2-7; d_call: .